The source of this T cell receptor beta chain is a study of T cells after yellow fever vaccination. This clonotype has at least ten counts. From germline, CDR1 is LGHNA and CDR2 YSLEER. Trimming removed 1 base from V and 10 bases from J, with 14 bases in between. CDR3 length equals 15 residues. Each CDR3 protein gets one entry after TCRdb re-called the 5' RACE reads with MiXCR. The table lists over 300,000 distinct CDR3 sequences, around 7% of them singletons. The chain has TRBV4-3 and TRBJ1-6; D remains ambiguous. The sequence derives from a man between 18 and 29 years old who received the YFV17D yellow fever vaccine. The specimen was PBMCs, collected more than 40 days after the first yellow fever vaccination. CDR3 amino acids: CASSQGSHRYSPLHF. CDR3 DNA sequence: TGCGCCAGCAGCCAAGGGTCGCACCGCTACTCACCCCTCCACTTT.